This TCR beta chain was recovered during a study of blood T cells in healthy people across ages. Whole-study results and caveats: Diversity figures derived from one million T cells were judged to underestimate the true value. PBMC samples, being unsorted, prevented any conclusive comparison of naive and antigen-experienced cells.

Then a second PCR, running about 6 to 11 cycles, was carried out with a sample-barcoded 5' primer and a J-beta primer mix. Sequencing of every sample gave 2.5 million or more CDR3-containing paired-end reads. TCRdb processed the 5' RACE reads anew with MiXCR; each CDR3 protein has one entry. The table records hundreds of thousands of distinct CDR3 sequences, 58% of them present only once. For this clonotype: Its antigen is not identified.

Each sample yielded at least 6 micrograms of PBMC total RNA. Sequencing input: blood. The sequence was collected from a man aged 25 to 45 in good health.

The CDR3, as DNA: TGCAGCGTTGGACGGGAGCCCTACGAGCAGTACTTC. Translating it yields CSVGREPYEQYF. This sequence joins TRBV29-1 and TRBJ2-7, with a tentative D call TRBD2 (6 bases). Deletions cut 4 bases from V and 2 bases from J, with 9 bases between. Per the germline V gene, CDR1 is SQVTM and CDR2 is ANQGSEA. This CDR3 contains 12 residues.